This TCR beta chain was sequenced during a study of regulatory T cells in long-lasting Graves disease. Documented time point: newly diagnosed GD, antithyroid drugs for less than 3 months. Isolated PBMC RNA provided the starting material for the TCR library. American Thyroid Association guidelines were used to diagnose Graves' disease. This clonotype was counted at least ten times. Combining iRepertoire HTBI primers with Arm-PCR of CDR3 regions, the authors built TCR beta libraries. Each CDR3 protein gets one entry after TCRdb re-called the multiplex PCR reads with MiXCR. The data contain a few hundred thousand distinct CDR3 sequences, 15% of them singletons. Separately, the same data were catalogued under a study of T cells in Graves' hyperthyroidism and ophthalmopathy. This second study says: Graves' hyperthyroidism without ophthalmopathy progression within 18 months was termed stable. A median about 6.2 months before onset, the model predicted ophthalmopathy.

The sample was peripheral blood mononuclear cells (PBMCs), taken at new diagnosis, from a patient treated with antithyroid drugs. This TCR derives from a woman aged 40 to 50 with Graves disease.

The CDR3 DNA reads TGTGCCAGCAGTTCCGGGACTAGCGGGAAACTGGGGCAGTACTTC. Translating it yields CASSSGTSGKLGQYF. This sequence joins TRBV27 and TRBJ2-7, with 13 bases matching TRBD2. Trimming removed 4 bases from V and 9 bases from J; junction bases left unmatched: 9. The CDR3 has 15 residues. CDR1 and CDR2 (germline): MNHEY, SMNVEV (reference sequence).